This T cell receptor (beta chain) was captured by sequencing in a study of shared clonotypes between healthy human individuals. Researchers divided each subset's genomic DNA evenly across several immunoSEQ plates. Data came from immunoSEQ multiplex PCR; TCRdb stores just in-frame clones and leaves some out. The table lists approximately 510,000 clones, approximately 85% of them singletons. The unsorted samples took tens of millions of PBMCs to get genomic DNA. CDR1 and CDR2 from the germline V gene are SGDLS and YYNGEE. The ends were cut back, 3 bases at V and 0 bases at J, with 5 bases in the middle. CDR3 length: 13 residues.

The TCR originated in a middle-aged woman in good health. Some clones in this sample may be carry-over from other donors' samples. The sequenced material came from PBMCs. V gene TRBV9 combines with J gene TRBJ2-3; unclear D gene. Here the CDR3 reads CASSADSTDTQYF. CDR3 bases: TGTGCCAGCAGCGCCGACAGCACAGATACGCAGTATTTT. The whole variable domain, filled in from reference TRBV9 and TRBJ2-3, reads DSGVTQTPKHLITATGQRVTLRCSPRSGDLSVYWYQQSLDQGLQFLIQYYNGEERAKGNILERFSAQQFPDLHSELNLSSLELGDSALYFCASSADSTDTQYFGPGTRLTVL.